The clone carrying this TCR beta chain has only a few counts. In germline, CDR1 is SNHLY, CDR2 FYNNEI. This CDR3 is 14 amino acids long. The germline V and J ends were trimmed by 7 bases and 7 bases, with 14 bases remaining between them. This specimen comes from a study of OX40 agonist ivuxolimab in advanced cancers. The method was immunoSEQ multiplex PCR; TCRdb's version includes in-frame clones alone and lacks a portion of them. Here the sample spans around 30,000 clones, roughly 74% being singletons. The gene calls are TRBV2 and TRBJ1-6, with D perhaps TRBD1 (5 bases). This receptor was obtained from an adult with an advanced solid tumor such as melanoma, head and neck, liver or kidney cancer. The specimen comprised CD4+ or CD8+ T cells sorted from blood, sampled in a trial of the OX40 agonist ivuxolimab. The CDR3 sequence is CASTDGRANSPLHF. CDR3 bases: TGTGCCAGCACCGATGGCAGGGCCAATTCACCCCTCCACTTT.